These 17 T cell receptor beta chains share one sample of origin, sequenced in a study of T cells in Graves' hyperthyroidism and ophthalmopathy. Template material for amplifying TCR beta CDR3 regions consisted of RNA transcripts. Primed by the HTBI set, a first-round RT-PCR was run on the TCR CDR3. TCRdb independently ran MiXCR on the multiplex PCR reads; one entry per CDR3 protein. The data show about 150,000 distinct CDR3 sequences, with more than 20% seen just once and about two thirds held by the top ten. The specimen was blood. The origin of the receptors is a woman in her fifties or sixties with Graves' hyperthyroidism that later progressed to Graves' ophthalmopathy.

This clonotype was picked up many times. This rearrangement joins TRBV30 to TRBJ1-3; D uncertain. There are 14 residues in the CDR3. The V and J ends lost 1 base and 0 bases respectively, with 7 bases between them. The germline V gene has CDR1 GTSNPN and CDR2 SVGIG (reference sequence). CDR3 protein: CAWSGESSGNTIYF. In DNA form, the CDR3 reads TGTGCCTGGAGTGGGGAGAGCTCTGGAAACACCATATATTTT.

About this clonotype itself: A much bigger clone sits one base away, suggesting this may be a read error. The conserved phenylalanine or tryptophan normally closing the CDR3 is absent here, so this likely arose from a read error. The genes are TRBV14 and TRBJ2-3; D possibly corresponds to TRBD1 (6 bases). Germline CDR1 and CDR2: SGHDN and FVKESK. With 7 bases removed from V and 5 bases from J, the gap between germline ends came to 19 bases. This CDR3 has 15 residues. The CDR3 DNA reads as TGTGCCAGCACCCACTCTCTGGGGGCCGGAGATACGCAGTATTCT. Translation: CASTHSLGAGDTQYS.

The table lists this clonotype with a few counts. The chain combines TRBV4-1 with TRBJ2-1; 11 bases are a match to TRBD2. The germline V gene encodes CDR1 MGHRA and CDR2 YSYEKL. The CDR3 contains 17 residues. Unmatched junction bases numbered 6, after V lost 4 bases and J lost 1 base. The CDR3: CASSLSTSGISYNEQFF. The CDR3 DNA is TGCGCCAGCAGCCTATCGACTAGCGGGATATCCTACAATGAGCAGTTCTTC.

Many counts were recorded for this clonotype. The CDR3 region is CASSEEHRPNYGYTF. The CDR3 bases are TGTGCCAGCAGTGAAGAGCACAGGCCTAACTATGGCTACACCTTC. The chain employs TRBV6-1 and TRBJ1-2; a possible D gene is TRBD1 (5 bases). Germline CDR1 is MNHNS and CDR2 is SASEGT. The CDR3 length is 15 residues. V shed 1 base and J shed 0 bases, with 9 bases lying between them.

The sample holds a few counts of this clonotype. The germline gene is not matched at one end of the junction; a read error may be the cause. The CDR3 reads CASSSKVGLQAETQYF. Here the CDR3 DNA reads TGTGCTAGCAGCTCCAAGGTCGGACTCCAGGCAGAGACCCAGTACTTC. The V gene is TRBV7-7, the J gene TRBJ2-5; D is perhaps TRBD2 (5 bases). CDR1 is SSHAT and CDR2 is FNYEAQ in the germline V gene (reference sequence). The CDR3 contains 16 residues. Filled out from reference TRBV7-7 and TRBJ2-5, the complete variable domain reads GAGVSQSPRYKVTKRGQDVTLRCDPISSHATLYWYQQALGQGPEFLTYFNYEAQPDKSGLPSDRFSAERPEGSISTLTIQRTEQRDSAMYRCASSSKVGLQAETQYFGPGTRLLVL.

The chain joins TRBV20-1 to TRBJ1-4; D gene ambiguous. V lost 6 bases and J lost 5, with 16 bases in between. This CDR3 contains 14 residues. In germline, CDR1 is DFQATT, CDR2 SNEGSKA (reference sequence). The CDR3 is CSALTSRENEKLFF. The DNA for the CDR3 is TGCAGTGCCCTAACTTCCCGGGAAAATGAAAAACTGTTTTTT.

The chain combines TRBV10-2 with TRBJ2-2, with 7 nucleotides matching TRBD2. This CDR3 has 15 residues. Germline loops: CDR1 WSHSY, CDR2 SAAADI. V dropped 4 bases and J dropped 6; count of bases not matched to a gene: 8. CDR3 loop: CASSAAGALSGELFF. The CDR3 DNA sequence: TGCGCCAGCAGTGCGGCGGGAGCTCTATCCGGGGAGCTGTTTTTT.

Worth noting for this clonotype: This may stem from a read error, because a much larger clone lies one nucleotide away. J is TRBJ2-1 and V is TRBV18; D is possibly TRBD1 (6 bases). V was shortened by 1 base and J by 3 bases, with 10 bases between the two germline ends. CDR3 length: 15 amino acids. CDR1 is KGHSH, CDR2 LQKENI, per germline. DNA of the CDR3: TGTGCCAGCTCACCACGAGGGGGTTACTACAATGAGCAGTTCTTC. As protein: CASSPRGGYYNEQFF.

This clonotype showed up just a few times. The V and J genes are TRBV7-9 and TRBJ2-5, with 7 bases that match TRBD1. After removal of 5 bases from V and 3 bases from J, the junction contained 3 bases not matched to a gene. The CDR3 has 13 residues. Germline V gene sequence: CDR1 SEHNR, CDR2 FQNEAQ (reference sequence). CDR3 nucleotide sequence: TGTGCCAGCAGCGGGACAGCCAAAGAGACCCAGTACTTC. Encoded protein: CASSGTAKETQYF.

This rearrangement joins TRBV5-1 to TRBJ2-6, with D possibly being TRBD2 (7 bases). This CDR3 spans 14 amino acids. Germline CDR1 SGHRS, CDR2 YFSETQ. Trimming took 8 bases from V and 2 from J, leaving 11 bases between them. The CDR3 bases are TGCGCCAGTAGGGGGGGGACTGGGGCCAACGTCCTGACTTTC. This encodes CASRGGTGANVLTF.

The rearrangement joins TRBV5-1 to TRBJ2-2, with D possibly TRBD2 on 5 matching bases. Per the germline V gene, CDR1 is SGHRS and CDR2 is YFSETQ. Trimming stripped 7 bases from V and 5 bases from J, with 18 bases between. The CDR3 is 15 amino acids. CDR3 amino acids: CASYPGGPTTGELFF. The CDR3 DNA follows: TGCGCCAGCTATCCAGGAGGCCCTACTACCGGGGAGCTGTTTTTT.

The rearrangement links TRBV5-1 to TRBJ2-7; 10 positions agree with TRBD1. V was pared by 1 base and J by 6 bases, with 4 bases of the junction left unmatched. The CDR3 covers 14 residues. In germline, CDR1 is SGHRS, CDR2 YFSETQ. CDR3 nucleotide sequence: TGCGCCAGCAGCTTGAGACAGGGGGCCCGCGAGCAGTACTTC. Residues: CASSLRQGAREQYF.

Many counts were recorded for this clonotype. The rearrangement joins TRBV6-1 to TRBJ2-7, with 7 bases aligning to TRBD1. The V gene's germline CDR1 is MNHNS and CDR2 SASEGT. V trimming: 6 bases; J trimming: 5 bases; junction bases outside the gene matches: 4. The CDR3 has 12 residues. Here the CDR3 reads CASRDRVDEQYF. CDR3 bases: TGTGCCAGCAGAGACAGGGTCGACGAGCAGTACTTC.

This chain's CDR3 is CSAGDRGEKLFF. CDR3 coding DNA: TGCAGTGCGGGTGACAGGGGAGAAAAACTGTTTTTT. V usage is TRBV20-1 and J usage is TRBJ1-4; the match to TRBD1 covers 8 bases. This CDR3 is 12 amino acids long. Germline values: CDR1 DFQATT, CDR2 SNEGSKA (reference sequence). J gave up 8 bases and V 6 bases, and 5 bases lay outside the gene matches.

In nucleotides, the CDR3 is TGTGCCAGCAGCAGAGGACTAGCGGCCACAGATACGCAGTATTTT. Protein product: CASSRGLAATDTQYF. The chain links TRBV2 to TRBJ2-3; 10 bases are shared with TRBD2. V was pared by 6 bases and J by 2 bases, with 5 bases of the junction left unmatched. From germline, CDR1 is SNHLY and CDR2 FYNNEI. This CDR3 is built from 15 residues.

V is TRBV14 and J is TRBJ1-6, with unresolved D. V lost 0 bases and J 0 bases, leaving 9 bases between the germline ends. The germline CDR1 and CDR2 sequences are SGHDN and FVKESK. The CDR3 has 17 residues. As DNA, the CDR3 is TGTGCCAGCAGCCAAGATCCGAGCAGCTCCTATAATTCACCCCTCCACTTT. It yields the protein CASSQDPSSSYNSPLHF.

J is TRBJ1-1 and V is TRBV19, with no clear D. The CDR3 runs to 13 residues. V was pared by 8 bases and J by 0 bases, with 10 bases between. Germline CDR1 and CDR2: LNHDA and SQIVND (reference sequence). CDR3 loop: CASSGKMNTEAFF. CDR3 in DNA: TGTGCCAGTTCCGGCAAAATGAACACTGAAGCTTTCTTT.